This T cell receptor (beta chain) appears in the sequencing data of a study of shared clonotypes between healthy human individuals. A remark on this clone: The target antigen is unknown. Other nucleotide sequences in the sample specify the same CDR3.

The donors were adults (healthy and HIV-negative) with no recent acute infections or vaccinations. Study conclusions and caveats: Collection of samples was limited to blood; tissue repertoires likely differ. Genetic and exposure-history diversity was limited by the small donor number.

TCRdb's table, derived via immunoSEQ multiplex PCR, lists solely in-frame clones and lacks some. This sample has some 2.1 million clones, with 85% to 95% found just once. The length of the CDR3 is 13 residues. V lost 2 bases and J lost 8, with 7 bases in between. CDR1 MNHEY and CDR2 SVGAGI come from the germline V gene. The chain employs TRBV6-5 and TRBJ1-6; no clear D gene. The sample comprised naive CD4+ T cells sorted from blood. Subset reported: CD45RA+ positively selected. This clonotype originated in a man aged 18 to 29 in good health. The CDR3 spells CASSYSGDSPLHF. The CDR3 bases are TGTGCCAGCAGTTACAGCGGTGATTCACCCCTCCACTTT.